These 3 T cell receptor beta chains originate from one sample sequenced in a study of early T cells in non-severe SARS-CoV-2 infection. TCRdb re-analysed the 5' RACE reads in MiXCR, keeping a single row per CDR3 protein. The sample comprises tens of thousands of distinct CDR3 sequences, approximately 13% of which are singletons, and approximately 4.7% rests with the top ten. Sequenced sample: whole blood. The receptors derive from an adult who was a healthcare worker with PCR-confirmed SARS-CoV-2 infection or an uninfected control (not recorded which).

This clonotype has at least ten counts. J is TRBJ1-4 and V is TRBV3-1; 9 bases are a match to TRBD1. Trimming removed 5 bases from V and 5 bases from J; junction bases left unmatched: 3. The CDR3 consists of 14 residues. Germline assignment: CDR1 LGHDT and CDR2 YNNKEL (reference sequence). The CDR3 nucleotides read TGTGCCAGCAGCAGGACAGGGGAAAATGAAAAACTGTTTTTT. Amino acid sequence: CASSRTGENEKLFF.

This rearrangement joins TRBV18 to TRBJ1-1, with no clear D. Trimming took off 1 base at V and 2 bases at J, with 14 bases between the two ends. Germline V gene data show CDR1 as KGHSH and CDR2 as LQKENI. This CDR3 spans 16 amino acids. CDR3: CASSPLGSWGNTEAFF. The DNA for the CDR3 is TGTGCCAGCTCACCACTAGGGTCGTGGGGAAACACTGAAGCTTTCTTT.

The chain has TRBV11-3 and TRBJ2-2; no reliable D call. Trimming left V 1 base short and J 4 bases short, with 13 bases between. Germline-derived CDR1 and CDR2 are SGHNT and YENEEA. The CDR3 has 16 residues. This chain's CDR3 is CASSLVPQLLTGELFF. Written as DNA, the CDR3 is TGTGCCAGCAGCTTAGTTCCACAGCTCCTCACCGGGGAGCTGTTTTTT.